The present TCR beta chain was sequenced within a study of identical twins. General observations from the study: Cross-sectional statistical analysis, not tracking of the same donors, underpinned the conclusions. Twins' surplus sharing was weaker for beta out-of-frame sequences.

This clonotype was seen more than once but under ten times. As yet, its antigen is unknown. Template switching (which added a universal primer site) was used, and cDNA carried unique molecular identifiers. In TCRdb, the 5' RACE reads were re-called with MiXCR into one record per CDR3 protein. Seen here are approximately 220,000 distinct CDR3 sequences, approximately 8.3% observed once, and the top ten hold about 1.9%. From germline, CDR1 is LNHDA and CDR2 SQIVND (reference sequence). This CDR3 comprises 14 residues. V dropped 5 bases and J dropped 13; count of bases not matched to a gene: 9. This sample also appeared in a second study, on yellow fever vaccine responses in identical twins.

The TCR comes from a woman younger than 30 in good health. Specimen: memory (CD45RO+) T cells sorted from blood. The rearrangement uses TRBV19 and TRBJ2-1; 12 bases match TRBD2. Written as DNA, the CDR3 is TGTGCCAGTAGTCTCCGACCACTAGCGGGGGGTCAGTTCTTC. It translates to CASSLRPLAGGQFF.